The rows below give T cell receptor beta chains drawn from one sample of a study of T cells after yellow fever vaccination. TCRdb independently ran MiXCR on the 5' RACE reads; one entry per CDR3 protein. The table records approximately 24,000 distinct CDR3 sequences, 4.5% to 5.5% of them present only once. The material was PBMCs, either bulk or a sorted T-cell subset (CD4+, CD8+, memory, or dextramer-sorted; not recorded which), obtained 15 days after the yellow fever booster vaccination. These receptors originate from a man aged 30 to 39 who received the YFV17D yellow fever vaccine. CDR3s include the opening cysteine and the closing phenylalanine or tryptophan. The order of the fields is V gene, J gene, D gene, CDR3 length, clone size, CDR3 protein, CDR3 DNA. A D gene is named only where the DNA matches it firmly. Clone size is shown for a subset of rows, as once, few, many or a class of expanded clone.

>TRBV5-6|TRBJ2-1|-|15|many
CASSYSGRGYNEQFF
TGTGCCAGCAGCTACAGCGGAAGAGGTTACAATGAGCAGTTCTTC
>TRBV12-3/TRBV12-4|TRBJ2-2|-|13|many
CASSFAQTGELFF
TGTGCCAGCAGCTTCGCCCAAACCGGGGAGCTGTTTTTT
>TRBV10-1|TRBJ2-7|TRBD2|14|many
CASSESGRAWEQYF
TGCGCCAGCAGTGAGAGCGGGAGGGCCTGGGAGCAGTACTTC
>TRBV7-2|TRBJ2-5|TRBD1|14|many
CASSYRGVGETQYF
TGTGCCAGCAGCTACAGGGGGGTGGGAGAGACCCAGTACTTC
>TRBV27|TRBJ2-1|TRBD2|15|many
CASSDGTSGVPEQFF
TGTGCCAGCAGCGACGGGACTAGCGGGGTCCCTGAGCAGTTCTTC
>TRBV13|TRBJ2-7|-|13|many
CASSKTPNYEQYF
TGTGCCAGCAGCAAGACACCCAATTACGAGCAGTACTTC
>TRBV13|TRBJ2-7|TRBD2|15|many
CASSPRLAGVYEQYF
TGTGCCAGCAGCCCCCGGTTAGCGGGAGTATACGAGCAGTACTTC
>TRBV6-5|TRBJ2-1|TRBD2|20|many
CASSPSGTSGRAPWSMPQFF
TGTGCCAGCAGCCCTTCCGGGACTAGCGGGAGGGCCCCCTGGAGTATGCCGCAGTTCTTC
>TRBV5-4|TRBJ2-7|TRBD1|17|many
CASSLGTWTGDSYEQYF
TGTGCCAGCAGCCTGGGGACATGGACAGGGGACTCCTACGAGCAGTACTTC
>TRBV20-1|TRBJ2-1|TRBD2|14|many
CSSHRAGGQNEQFF
TGCAGTTCCCACCGCGCGGGGGGGCAGAATGAGCAGTTCTTC
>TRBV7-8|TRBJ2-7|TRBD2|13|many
CASVLVAGSEQYF
TGTGCCAGCGTTTTGGTAGCGGGTTCCGAGCAGTACTTC
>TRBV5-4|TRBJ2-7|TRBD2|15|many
CASSSQASGSYEQYF
TGTGCCAGCAGCTCGCAGGCTAGCGGGTCTTACGAGCAGTACTTC
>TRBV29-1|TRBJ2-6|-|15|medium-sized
CSVVQGSSGANVLTF
TGCAGCGTGGTGCAGGGGTCCTCTGGGGCCAACGTCCTGACTTTC
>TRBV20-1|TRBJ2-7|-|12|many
CSAAQGTYEQYF
TGCAGTGCTGCACAGGGAACCTACGAGCAGTACTTC
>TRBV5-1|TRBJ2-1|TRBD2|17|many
CASSFRGLAGGYNEQFF
TGCGCCAGCAGCTTTCGGGGACTAGCGGGAGGCTACAATGAGCAGTTCTTC
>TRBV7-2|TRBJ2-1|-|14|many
CASSPGGRGAEQFF
TGTGCCAGCAGCCCGGGGGGACGGGGGGCTGAGCAGTTCTTC
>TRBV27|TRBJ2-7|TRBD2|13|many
CASSFQRGYEQYF
TGTGCCAGCAGTTTCCAGCGGGGCTACGAGCAGTACTTC
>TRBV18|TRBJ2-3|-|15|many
CASSPSRDHTDTQYF
TGTGCCAGCTCACCATCCCGGGACCACACAGATACGCAGTATTTT
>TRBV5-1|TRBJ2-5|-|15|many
CASSFRLPQQETQYF
TGCGCCAGCAGCTTCAGACTGCCCCAACAAGAGACCCAGTACTTC
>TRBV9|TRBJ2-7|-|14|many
CASSRSGFSYEQYF
TGTGCCAGCAGCAGGAGCGGGTTCTCCTACGAGCAGTACTTC
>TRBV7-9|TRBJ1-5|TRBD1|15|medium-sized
CASSWDRESDQPQHF
TGTGCCAGCAGCTGGGACAGGGAGTCAGATCAGCCCCAGCATTTT
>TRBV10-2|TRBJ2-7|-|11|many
CATKKNYEQYF
TGCGCCACGAAGAAAAACTACGAGCAGTACTTC
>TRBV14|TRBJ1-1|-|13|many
CASSPITGVAAFF
TGTGCCAGCAGCCCGATAACGGGAGTGGCCGCTTTCTTT
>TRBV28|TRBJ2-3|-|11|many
CASSWGDTQYF
TGTGCCAGCAGCTGGGGAGATACGCAGTATTTT
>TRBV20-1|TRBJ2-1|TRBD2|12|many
CSAQRDSEEQFF
TGCAGTGCCCAGCGGGACTCCGAAGAGCAGTTCTTC
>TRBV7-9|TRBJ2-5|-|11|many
CATPKGETQYF
TGTGCCACCCCTAAGGGAGAGACCCAGTACTTC
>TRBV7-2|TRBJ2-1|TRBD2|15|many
CATASKRDFYNEQFF
TGTGCCACCGCCTCGAAGCGGGACTTCTACAATGAGCAGTTCTTC
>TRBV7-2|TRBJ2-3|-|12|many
CASSLGTDTQYF
TGTGCCAGCAGCTTGGGGACAGATACGCAGTATTTT
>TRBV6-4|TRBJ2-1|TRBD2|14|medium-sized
CASSEGLAGNEQFF
TGTGCCAGCAGTGAGGGACTAGCGGGCAATGAGCAGTTCTTC
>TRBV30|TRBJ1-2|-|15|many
CAWSLRTYANYGYTF
TGTGCCTGGAGTCTAAGGACGTACGCTAACTATGGCTACACCTTC
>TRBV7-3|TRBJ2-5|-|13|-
CASSLDYQETQYF
TGTGCCAGCAGCTTAGACTATCAAGAGACCCAGTACTTC
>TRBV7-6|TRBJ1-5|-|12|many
CASSLPSQPQHF
TGTGCCAGCAGCTTACCTAGCCAGCCCCAGCATTTT
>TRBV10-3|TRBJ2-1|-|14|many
CAISSRTDNNEQFF
TGTGCCATCAGTTCACGGACAGATAACAATGAGCAGTTCTTC
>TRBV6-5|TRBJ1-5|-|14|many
CASSPAGVGQPQHF
TGTGCCAGCAGCCCCGCGGGGGTTGGTCAGCCCCAGCATTTT
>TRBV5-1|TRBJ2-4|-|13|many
CASSLEAKNIQYF
TGCGCCAGCAGCCTTGAAGCCAAAAACATTCAGTACTTC
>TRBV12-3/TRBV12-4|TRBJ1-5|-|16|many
CASSLIQGVSNQPQHF
TGTGCCAGCAGTTTAATTCAAGGGGTAAGCAATCAGCCCCAGCATTTT
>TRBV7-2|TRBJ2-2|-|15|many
CASSLQGRAIGELFF
TGTGCCAGCAGTCTCCAGGGGAGAGCTATCGGGGAGCTGTTTTTT
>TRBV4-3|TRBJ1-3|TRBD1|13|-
CASSRDRGGTIYF
TGCGCCAGCAGCCGTGACAGGGGCGGCACCATATATTTT
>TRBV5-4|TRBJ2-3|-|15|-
CASSLYPESGDTQYF
TGTGCCAGCAGCTTGTACCCAGAGTCGGGAGATACGCAGTATTTT
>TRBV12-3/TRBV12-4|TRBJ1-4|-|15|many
CASRRDRTHNEKLFF
TGTGCCAGCAGACGCGACAGGACTCATAATGAAAAACTGTTTTTT
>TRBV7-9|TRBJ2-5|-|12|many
CASSQQDETQYF
TGTGCCAGCAGCCAACAGGACGAGACCCAGTACTTC
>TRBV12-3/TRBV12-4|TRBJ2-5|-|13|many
CASRLGVQETQYF
TGTGCCAGCCGTCTTGGGGTTCAAGAGACCCAGTACTTC